The clone carrying this T cell receptor (beta chain) was found many times. In the library, individual cDNA molecules carried attached unique molecular identifiers. TCRdb analysed the 5' RACE reads with MiXCR anew, one entry per CDR3 protein. The data contain about 59,000 distinct CDR3 sequences, roughly a tenth of them singletons. This sample is part of a study of early T cells in non-severe SARS-CoV-2 infection. With 1 base removed from V and 2 bases from J, the gap between germline ends came to 9 bases. Germline V gives CDR1 DFQATT, CDR2 SNEGSKA (reference sequence). The CDR3 runs to 13 residues. Sequencing was done on a sample of whole blood. The chain combines TRBV20-1 with TRBJ2-7; maybe TRBD2 (5 bases). This TCR was sampled from an adult who was a healthcare worker with PCR-confirmed SARS-CoV-2 infection or an uninfected control (not recorded which). The CDR3 protein is CSARGTPAYEQYF. CDR3 DNA: TGCAGTGCTAGAGGGACTCCCGCCTACGAGCAGTACTTC.